Each of the 26 T cell receptor beta chains below was sequenced from the same sample in a study of long-term antiretroviral therapy in people with HIV. The assay, immunoSEQ v3.0, was run at survey level. Sequencing used immunoSEQ multiplex PCR; TCRdb keeps in-frame clones, though not all of them. The repertoire includes 30,000 to 40,000 clones, about 83% of them detected once, and approximately 7.9% sits in the top ten. Sequenced here: unsorted PBMCs, sampled 0.4 years before starting antiretroviral therapy. These receptors were taken from a man aged 18-30 years with HIV.

This rearrangement joins TRBV19 to TRBJ2-1; 7 bases are shared with TRBD2. Trimming removed 4 bases from V and 0 bases from J; junction bases left unmatched: 0. The CDR3 is 14 residues long. Germline values: CDR1 LNHDA, CDR2 SQIVND (reference sequence). CDR3 sequence reads: CASSRGGSYNEQFF. CDR3 coding DNA: TGTGCCAGTAGTAGGGGGGGCTCCTACAATGAGCAGTTCTTC.

This clone has just a few counts. Other DNA sequences of this sample code for an identical CDR3. In nucleotides, the CDR3 is TGTGCCAGTAGTATAGCTTGGGGTGACGAGCAGTACTTC. Its protein product is CASSIAWGDEQYF. The J gene is TRBJ2-7, the V gene TRBV19; no reliable D call. The V end was cut by 1 base, the J end by 5 bases, with 9 bases between. The germline V gene encodes CDR1 LNHDA and CDR2 SQIVND (reference sequence). The CDR3 consists of 13 residues.

J is TRBJ2-1 and V is TRBV30; maybe TRBD2 (5 bases). The V end lost 3 bases, the J end lost 5 bases, and 14 bases lay between the germline ends. CDR1 and CDR2 from the germline V gene are GTSNPN and SVGIG (reference sequence). The CDR3 contains 14 residues. CDR3 loop: CAWRSRGSHNEQFF. The CDR3 DNA reads TGTGCCTGGAGATCTCGAGGGTCCCACAATGAGCAGTTCTTC.

V is TRBV6-8 and J is TRBJ2-3, with TRBD1 matching 8 bases. Looked up from germline, CDR1 is MNHGY and CDR2 is SAAAGT. The junction had 14 bases not matched to a gene; V was cut back by 0 bases and J by 0 bases. The CDR3 loop spans 20 amino acids. The CDR3 here is CASSYSGQGAHQSSTDTQYF. The CDR3 region has the DNA TGTGCCAGCAGTTACTCCGGTCAGGGGGCCCACCAGAGTAGCACAGATACGCAGTATTTT.

The chain employs TRBV4-1 and TRBJ2-2, with D hard to call. This CDR3 comprises 14 residues. The V gene's germline CDR1 is MGHRA and CDR2 YSYEKL. Deletions cut 0 bases from V and 3 bases from J, with 5 bases between. CDR3 amino acids: CASSQDIDTGELFF. CDR3 nucleotides: TGCGCCAGCAGCCAAGACATCGACACCGGGGAGCTGTTTTTT.

CDR3 DNA sequence: TGTGCCAGCAGTTACTTGCGGGGGGTGGACACTGAAGCTTTCTTT. Amino acids: CASSYLRGVDTEAFF. This chain joins TRBV6-6 and TRBJ1-1; D perhaps matches TRBD1 (5 bases). The germline V and J ends were trimmed by 1 base and 3 bases, with 12 bases remaining between them. In germline, CDR1 is MNHNY, CDR2 SVGAGI (reference sequence). The CDR3 runs to 15 residues.

The chain links TRBV25-1 to TRBJ2-1; 7 bases agree with TRBD1. CDR1 MGHDK and CDR2 SYGVNS come from the germline V gene. The ends lost 3 bases at V and 4 bases at J; junction bases unmatched: 6. This CDR3 comprises 15 residues. CDR3 nucleotides: TGTGCCAGCAGTGAGACAGGGAGTTGGTACAATGAGCAGTTCTTC. Its translation: CASSETGSWYNEQFF.

The genes are TRBV6-6 and TRBJ2-7; tentative D call: TRBD1 (6 bases). Germline CDR1 reads MNHNY; CDR2 reads SVGAGI (reference sequence). V was clipped by 6 bases and J by 6 bases, with 18 bases between them. This CDR3 region has 14 residues. DNA of the CDR3: TGTGCCAGCAGCCACAGGGTGAACGCGGCCGAGCAGTACTTC. This encodes CASSHRVNAAEQYF.

The genes are TRBV4-1 and TRBJ1-1; perhaps TRBD1 as D (5 bases). The CDR3 is 15 amino acids. Per germline, CDR1 MGHRA and CDR2 YSYEKL. The V end was cut by 4 bases, the J end by 1 base, with 13 bases between. As DNA, the CDR3 is TGCGCCAGCAGCCCAGCCGCAGGGCGGAACACTGAAGCTTTCTTT. Protein sequence: CASSPAAGRNTEAFF.

The chain combines TRBV28 with TRBJ1-1; TRBD1 might be the D (5 bases). The CDR3 runs to 15 residues. The germline V gene encodes CDR1 MDHEN and CDR2 SYDVKM. V lost 5 bases and J lost 3, with 16 bases in between. CDR3 region: CASSGADKGYTEAFF. The CDR3 bases are TGTGCCAGCAGTGGGGCCGACAAGGGGTACACTGAAGCTTTCTTT.

The rearrangement uses TRBV7-9 and TRBJ1-1; TRBD1 matches 7 bases. The V and J ends lost 5 bases and 6 bases, in that order; junction bases with no gene match: 6. In germline, CDR1 is SEHNR, CDR2 FQNEAQ (reference sequence). The CDR3 totals 13 residues. CDR3 DNA sequence: TGTGCCAGCAGCCTACTCAGGGGGGCTGAAGCTTTCTTT. It specifies CASSLLRGAEAFF.

The V and J genes are TRBV30 and TRBJ2-1, with 15 bases lining up with TRBD2. CDR1 is GTSNPN, CDR2 SVGIG, per germline (reference sequence). The CDR3 spans 15 residues. With V trimmed by 1 base and J by 9 bases, 4 bases remained unmatched. The CDR3 DNA sequence: TGTGCCTGGAGTGCCCAGGGACTAGCGGGAGGTGAGCAGTTCTTC. It specifies CAWSAQGLAGGEQFF. The variable domain in full, with the rest retrieved from reference TRBV30 and TRBJ2-1, is SQTIHQWPATLVQPVGSPLSLECTVEGTSNPNLYWYRQAAGRGLQLLFYSVGIGQISSEVPQNLSASRPQDRQFILSSKKLLLSDSGFYLCAWSAQGLAGGEQFFGPGTRLTVL.

V is TRBV15 and J is TRBJ2-7; 8 bases line up with TRBD1. The CDR3 has 14 residues. V lost 3 bases to trimming and J lost 5 bases; unmatched junction nucleotides: 6. From germline, CDR1 is LNHNV and CDR2 YYDKDF (reference sequence). CDR3 in amino acids: CATSSRTGHNEQYF. DNA for the CDR3: TGTGCCACCAGCAGTAGGACAGGGCACAACGAGCAGTACTTC.

The rearrangement links TRBV28 to TRBJ2-3; tentative D call: TRBD2 (6 bases). The germline V and J ends were trimmed by 8 bases and 5 bases, with 17 bases remaining between them. Germline CDR1 is MDHEN and CDR2 is SYDVKM. The CDR3 runs 14 residues. As DNA, the CDR3 is TGTGCCAGCTTCGAGTGGGGGGACCGAGATACGCAGTATTTT. Translated: CASFEWGDRDTQYF.

This chain uses TRBV4-2 with TRBJ1-2; D is unresolved. This CDR3 is 14 amino acids long. V lost 1 base and J lost 0, with 6 bases in between. Germline V lookup: CDR1 LGHNA, CDR2 YNFKEQ. The CDR3, as DNA: TGTGCCAGCAGCCAAGCAGATACTAACTATGGCTACACCTTC. It translates to CASSQADTNYGYTF.

The chain combines TRBV29-1 with TRBJ2-1, with 9 positions matching TRBD2. The CDR3 spans 14 residues. Germline V gives CDR1 SQVTM, CDR2 ANQGSEA. Trimming cost V 5 bases and J 5 bases; bases outside gene matches: 7. CDR3 sequence: CSVKSSGKHNEQFF. The CDR3 bases are TGCAGCGTTAAGTCTAGCGGGAAACACAATGAGCAGTTCTTC.

The J gene is TRBJ1-2, the V gene TRBV18; D gene unclear. V gave up 2 bases and J gave up 8 bases, with 18 bases separating them. This CDR3 comprises 15 residues. CDR1 is KGHSH, CDR2 LQKENI, per germline. CDR3 in DNA: TGTGCCAGCTCACCAAAAGCGTTCCCCCTCGAAGGCTACACCTTC. As protein: CASSPKAFPLEGYTF.

A word on this clone: Possible read error: a much larger clone is one base away. V gene TRBV7-9 combines with J gene TRBJ2-1; TRBD2 is a possible D gene (5 bases). The ends were cut back, 5 bases at V and 6 bases at J, with 8 bases in the middle. Germline values: CDR1 SEHNR, CDR2 FQNEAQ (reference sequence). The CDR3 extends over 12 amino acids. The CDR3: CASSVGLNEQFF. CDR3 sequence (DNA): TGTGCCAGCAGCGTTGGACTCAATGAGCAGTTCTTC.

The J gene is TRBJ2-7, the V gene TRBV28; TRBD1 matches 10 bases. With 6 bases clipped from V and 5 bases from J, the junction kept 7 bases outside the gene matches. The CDR3 contains 14 residues. The V gene's germline CDR1 is MDHEN and CDR2 SYDVKM. The CDR3 here is CASRSGDRGDEQYF. CDR3 in DNA: TGTGCCAGCAGAAGTGGGGACAGGGGCGACGAGCAGTACTTC.

The chain uses TRBV7-3 and TRBJ2-2; 7 bases are a match to TRBD1. The V gene end was trimmed by 6 bases and the J gene end by 2 bases; junction bases not matched to a gene: 3. Per the germline V gene, CDR1 is SGHTA and CDR2 is FQGTGA. The CDR3 consists of 14 residues. The CDR3 DNA reads as TGTGCCAGCAGTCGACAGGGCAACACCGGGGAGCTGTTTTTT. It is translated as CASSRQGNTGELFF.

The rearrangement joins TRBV2 to TRBJ2-3; TRBD1 is a possible D gene (6 bases). The CDR3 runs 18 residues. Per germline, CDR1 SNHLY and CDR2 FYNNEI. Trimming left V 6 bases short and J 0 bases short, with 22 bases between. CDR3 sequence (DNA): TGTGCCAGCAGACACCCCGAGCGGCAGGGGCATAGCACAGATACGCAGTATTTT. Translated: CASRHPERQGHSTDTQYF.

V is TRBV5-1 and J is TRBJ2-6; D unclear. V shed 3 bases and J shed 4 bases, with 14 bases lying between them. The CDR3 is 16 amino acids. Germline-derived CDR1 and CDR2 are SGHRS and YFSETQ. Written as DNA, the CDR3 is TGCGCCAGCAGCTCCCGACCGACCCGGGGGGCCAACGTCCTGACTTTC. As protein: CASSSRPTRGANVLTF.

This rearrangement joins TRBV27 to TRBJ2-3; D remains ambiguous. This CDR3 contains 15 residues. The germline CDR1 and CDR2 sequences are MNHEY and SMNVEV (reference sequence). V lost 1 base, J lost 5 bases, and 13 bases lay in between. This chain's CDR3 is CASSLWFIAGDTQYF. Written as DNA, the CDR3 is TGTGCCAGCAGTTTATGGTTCATAGCCGGAGATACGCAGTATTTT.

J is TRBJ2-1 and V is TRBV10-2; TRBD2 matches at 14 bases. CDR3 length: 15 amino acids. V was clipped by 5 bases and J by 7 bases; unmatched bases: 4. Germline V gene data show CDR1 as WSHSY and CDR2 as SAAADI. CDR3 sequence (DNA): TGCGCCAGCAGTTCGGGACTAGCGGGAGTAAATGAGCAGTTCTTC. Its translation is CASSSGLAGVNEQFF.

The chain carries TRBV7-3 and TRBJ2-1, with 7 bases matching TRBD2. This CDR3 has 15 residues. After removal of 2 bases from V and 3 bases from J, the junction contained 4 bases not matched to a gene. CDR1 and CDR2 (germline): SGHTA, FQGTGA. CDR3 DNA: TGTGCCAGCAGCTTATTACGGGAGGACTACAATGAGCAGTTCTTC. Protein product: CASSLLREDYNEQFF.

This clone has a single count. This chain uses TRBV10-2 with TRBJ1-2; perhaps TRBD1 as D (6 bases). The CDR3 has 13 residues. The germline gives CDR1 WSHSY, CDR2 SAAADI. Trimming stripped 8 bases from V and 6 bases from J, with 16 bases between. CDR3 sequence (DNA): TGCGCCAGCCGGGAGGGGGGGATTGATGGCTACACCTTC. Its translation is CASREGGIDGYTF.